These 17 T cell receptor beta chains originate from one sample sequenced in a study of T cells after yellow fever vaccination. Using its own MiXCR run on the 5' RACE reads, TCRdb lists one record per CDR3 protein. The sample comprises about 630,000 distinct CDR3 sequences, about 12% of which are singletons, and 15% rests with the top ten. Sequenced here: PBMCs, sampled on the day of the yellow fever booster vaccination. The receptors come from a man aged 30 to 39 who received the YFV17D yellow fever vaccine.

This clonotype turned up a few times. The genes are TRBV25-1 and TRBJ2-7, with 7 bases matching TRBD2. V lost 1 base and J lost 2; bases outside the gene matches: 8. Per germline, CDR1 MGHDK and CDR2 SYGVNS. This CDR3 has 16 amino acids. The CDR3 DNA reads as TGTGCCAGCAGTGAATCGAGCGGGGCCTTGACCTACGAGCAGTACTTC. Residues: CASSESSGALTYEQYF.

This clonotype was counted between two and nine times. This chain links TRBV20-1 with TRBJ2-3, with D possibly being TRBD2 (5 bases). CDR1 is DFQATT, CDR2 SNEGSKA, per germline (reference sequence). This CDR3 region has 15 residues. Trimming took 6 bases from V and 0 from J, leaving 16 bases between them. CDR3 in DNA: TGCAGTGCCGCCCGTGGACTGGGGAGCACAGATACGCAGTATTTT. Its translation is CSAARGLGSTDTQYF.

The table lists this clonotype with a few counts. The genes are TRBV4-1 and TRBJ2-3; D is possibly TRBD2 (5 bases). V dropped 1 base and J dropped 2 bases, with 19 bases sitting between them. Germline loops: CDR1 MGHRA, CDR2 YSYEKL. The CDR3 consists of 18 residues. The DNA for the CDR3 is TGCGCCAGCAGCCAAGGCCAAGGGTTGAGGGTCTCCACAGATACGCAGTATTTT. Encoded protein: CASSQGQGLRVSTDTQYF.

The chain uses TRBV29-1 and TRBJ1-1, with unresolved D. The V end lost 0 bases, the J end lost 7 bases, and 15 bases lay between the germline ends. Germline-derived CDR1 and CDR2 are SQVTM and ANQGSEA. The CDR3 has 14 residues. The CDR3 region is CSVEDRYGALEAFF. In nucleotides, the CDR3 is TGCAGCGTTGAAGATCGGTACGGAGCCCTTGAAGCTTTCTTT.

To note about this clonotype: A read error may explain this, as a much larger clone is one base away. The chain carries TRBV5-8 and TRBJ1-1; D is unclear. This CDR3 contains 13 residues. CDR1 SGHTS and CDR2 YDEGEE come from the germline V gene. Deletions cut 5 bases from V and 2 bases from J, with 10 bases between. The CDR3: CASRIQLNTEAFF. The CDR3 region has the DNA TGTGCCAGCAGGATTCAGCTAAACACTGAAGCTTTCTTT.

The J gene is TRBJ2-5, the V gene TRBV4-2; D may be TRBD1 (5 bases). This CDR3 spans 15 amino acids. Germline V gene data show CDR1 as LGHNA and CDR2 as YNFKEQ. V lost 0 bases and J lost 3, with 11 bases in between. CDR3 in amino acids: CASSQELTREETQYF. CDR3 DNA: TGTGCCAGCAGCCAAGAGCTAACCAGGGAAGAGACCCAGTACTTC.

This clonotype was found a few times. The V call is TRBV7-2, the J call TRBJ2-7, with 12 positions matching TRBD2. The germline gives CDR1 SGHTA, CDR2 FQGNSA. The CDR3 length is 18 residues. Trimming at V came to 0 bases and at J to 2 bases, leaving 8 bases not matched to a gene. The CDR3 bases are TGTGCCAGCAGCTTAGCGTGGACTAGCGGGACGTGGACCTACGAGCAGTACTTC. This translates into CASSLAWTSGTWTYEQYF.

This chain connects TRBV7-9 to TRBJ2-6; D not certain. Trimming took 11 bases from V and 2 from J, leaving 7 bases between them. Germline lookup yields CDR1 SEHNR and CDR2 FQNEAQ (reference sequence). This CDR3 contains 12 residues. The CDR3 protein is CAPLAGANVLTF. The CDR3 DNA is TGTGCCCCCTTAGCTGGGGCCAACGTCCTGACTTTC.

The chain uses TRBV7-2 and TRBJ1-6, with D perhaps matching TRBD1 (5 bases). V was cut by 4 bases and J by 5 bases, with 18 bases left in between. Germline values: CDR1 SGHTA, CDR2 FQGNSA. The CDR3 extends over 17 amino acids. CDR3 loop: CASSSKRGGTNNSPLHF. In nucleotides, the CDR3 is TGTGCCAGCAGCTCTAAACGGGGAGGGACCAATAATTCACCCCTCCACTTT.

This clonotype was counted between two and nine times. The V call is TRBV20-1, the J call TRBJ1-5, with D uncertain. V gave up 4 bases and J gave up 4 bases, with 14 bases separating them. Germline V gene data show CDR1 as DFQATT and CDR2 as SNEGSKA (reference sequence). The CDR3 is 14 residues long. The CDR3 sequence is CSATFGQVNQPQHF. CDR3 DNA sequence: TGCAGTGCTACCTTTGGGCAGGTGAATCAGCCCCAGCATTTT.

This clonotype was observed many times. The chain couples TRBV7-2 to TRBJ2-7; possibly TRBD1 or TRBD2 for D (6 bases each). Trimming took 6 bases from V and 0 from J, leaving 15 bases between them. Per germline, CDR1 SGHTA and CDR2 FQGNSA. This CDR3 has 15 amino acids. The CDR3 sequence: CASSLSGASSYEQYF. The CDR3 nucleotides are TGTGCCAGCAGTCTATCGGGGGCCAGCTCCTACGAGCAGTACTTC.

This clonotype was seen a few times. CDR3 nucleotides: TGTGCCAGCAGCCAAGAACTGCGGGAGGGTGCCTACAATGAGCAGTTCTTC. Protein: CASSQELREGAYNEQFF. The gene calls are TRBV4-2 and TRBJ2-1, with 9 bases that match TRBD2. Germline V gene data show CDR1 as LGHNA and CDR2 as YNFKEQ. This CDR3 comprises 17 residues. Trimming at V came to 0 bases and at J to 2 bases, leaving 5 bases not matched to a gene.

The rearrangement links TRBV12-3 or TRBV12-4 to TRBJ2-7; D is possibly TRBD2 (5 bases). This CDR3 spans 13 amino acids. The germline V and J ends were trimmed by 6 bases and 7 bases, with 16 bases remaining between them. CDR3 sequence reads: CASRRTEGGEQYF. The CDR3 DNA reads TGTGCCAGCAGGCGGACTGAGGGTGGGGAGCAGTACTTC.

The V and J genes are TRBV7-2 and TRBJ2-3, with TRBD2 matching over 9 bases. Germline assignment: CDR1 SGHTA and CDR2 FQGNSA. CDR3 size: 17 residues. The V gene end was trimmed by 2 bases and the J gene end by 6 bases; junction bases not matched to a gene: 12. The CDR3 loop is CASSLRQVAGGPDTQYF. In DNA, the CDR3 is TGTGCCAGCAGCTTACGCCAAGTGGCGGGAGGGCCGGATACGCAGTATTTT.

V usage is TRBV30 and J usage is TRBJ2-7; maybe TRBD2 (5 bases). V lost 0 bases to trimming and J lost 3 bases, with 12 bases between them. The CDR3 totals 14 residues. CDR1 and CDR2 (germline): GTSNPN, SVGIG (reference sequence). The CDR3: CAWSVGGSHYEQYF. The CDR3 DNA reads as TGTGCCTGGAGTGTAGGTGGGAGCCACTACGAGCAGTACTTC.

CDR3 DNA sequence: TGCAGTTCTGCGAATAGCGGGAAGGGTACAGATACGCAGTATTTT. Protein product: CSSANSGKGTDTQYF. The chain combines TRBV20-1 with TRBJ2-3, with TRBD2 matching over 8 bases. Germline CDR1 and CDR2: DFQATT and SNEGSKA (reference sequence). This CDR3 region has 15 residues. Germline trimming cut 8 bases from V and 3 bases from J; bases unmatched to any gene: 13.

This chain joins TRBV19 and TRBJ1-1, with D unclear. V was trimmed by 4 bases and J by 0 bases, leaving 12 bases between them. From germline, CDR1 is LNHDA and CDR2 SQIVND (reference sequence). This CDR3 is built from 15 residues. CDR3 residues: CASSRGSLMNTEAFF. As DNA, the CDR3 is TGTGCCAGTAGTAGAGGGTCTCTGATGAACACTGAAGCTTTCTTT.